The rows below give T cell receptor beta chains drawn from one sample of a study of response to subunit inactivated influenza vaccine. Via MiXCR, TCRdb re-called the RT-PCR reads, giving one row per CDR3 protein. In the table there are hundreds of thousands of distinct CDR3 sequences, about 18% of which are singletons. Sequencing used PBMCs from blood, obtained around 5 days after vaccination. The receptors were sampled from a man over 45 who received an inactivated influenza vaccine. Each CDR3 is given with its conserved first and last residue. The D gene is left open where the match is weak. Only some rows state a clone size, as once, few, many or a class for expanded clones.

TRBV29-1	.	TRBJ2-5	.	CSALPTGYQETQYF	TGCAGCGCCCTCCCAACAGGGTACCAAGAGACCCAGTACTTC
TRBV27	.	TRBJ2-5	TRBD1	CASSLSGTVLGETQYF	TGTGCCAGCAGTTTATCGGGGACAGTCCTGGGCGAGACCCAGTACTTC
TRBV5-1	many	TRBJ2-7	TRBD2	CASSLGLAGNYEQYF	TGCGCCAGCAGCTTGGGACTAGCGGGAAACTACGAGCAGTACTTC
TRBV5-1	few	TRBJ2-7	TRBD2	CASSLAGWLAGALSYEQYF	TGCGCCAGCAGCTTGGCCGGTTGGCTAGCGGGGGCTCTCTCCTACGAGCAGTACTTC
TRBV12-3/TRBV12-4	many	TRBJ2-3	.	CASSLARRDTQYF	TGTGCCAGCAGTTTGGCTAGGAGGGATACGCAGTATTTT
TRBV5-1	.	TRBJ2-7	.	CASSLVGSPEQYF	TGCGCCAGCAGCTTGGTGGGAAGTCCGGAGCAGTACTTC
TRBV2	few	TRBJ2-2	.	CASRLFQGTGELFF	TGTGCCAGCAGGTTATTCCAGGGGACCGGGGAGCTGTTTTTT
TRBV7-2	.	TRBJ2-7	.	CASSFAPLSSYEQYF	TGTGCCAGCAGCTTCGCCCCACTCAGCTCCTACGAGCAGTACTTC
TRBV20-1	.	TRBJ1-5	TRBD1	CSAREIAGGGSVGNQPQHF	TGCAGTGCTAGAGAAATCGCAGGGGGAGGGAGTGTGGGTAATCAGCCCCAGCATTTT
TRBV7-2	few	TRBJ2-7	.	CASSLGRLAYEQYF	TGTGCCAGCAGCTTGGGACGCCTAGCCTACGAGCAGTACTTC
TRBV4-2	.	TRBJ2-2	.	CASSQDLPSAGELFF	TGTGCCAGCAGCCAAGATCTTCCTAGTGCCGGGGAGCTGTTTTTT
TRBV6-1	.	TRBJ1-1	.	CASSELPAGLATEAFF	TGTGCCAGCAGTGAACTCCCGGCGGGCCTGGCCACTGAAGCTTTCTTT
TRBV27	few	TRBJ2-1	.	CASGDYSSFSYNEQFF	TGTGCCAGCGGAGACTACTCAAGCTTCTCCTACAATGAGCAGTTCTTC
TRBV12-3/TRBV12-4	few	TRBJ1-2	.	CASILGGGYDYGYTF	TGTGCCAGCATCCTAGGCGGGGGATATGACTATGGCTACACCTTC
TRBV11-2	few	TRBJ1-6	TRBD1	CASSSGTGPSPLHF	TGTGCCAGCAGTTCCGGGACAGGGCCCTCACCCCTCCACTTT
TRBV29-1	.	TRBJ2-1	.	CSVAASHDRNEQFF	TGCAGCGTTGCGGCTAGCCATGATCGCAATGAGCAGTTCTTC
TRBV7-9	.	TRBJ2-1	.	CASSLGGAQSNEQFF	TGTGCCAGCAGCTTAGGAGGAGCCCAGTCCAATGAGCAGTTCTTC
TRBV7-6	.	TRBJ2-7	.	CASSLTQGRRDEQYF	TGTGCCAGCAGCTTAACTCAGGGGCGCCGAGACGAGCAGTACTTC
TRBV20-1	.	TRBJ1-2	.	CSARGRTPNYGYTF	TGCAGTGCTAGGGGGCGAACTCCTAACTATGGCTACACCTTC
TRBV6-1	.	TRBJ2-5	.	CASSEAVRVETQYF	TGTGCCAGCAGTGAAGCAGTCAGGGTCGAGACCCAGTACTTC
TRBV12-3/TRBV12-4	.	TRBJ1-2	TRBD1	CASSFWTGIRGQHGYTF	TGTGCCAGCAGTTTCTGGACAGGAATCCGGGGGCAACATGGCTACACCTTC
TRBV4-3	.	TRBJ2-1	.	CASSQEGGGVDEQFF	TGCGCCAGCAGCCAAGAGGGAGGCGGGGTCGATGAGCAGTTCTTC
TRBV20-1	few	TRBJ2-1	.	CSARALGDSSSYNEQFF	TGCAGTGCTAGAGCTCTCGGGGACTCGAGCTCCTACAATGAGCAGTTCTTC
TRBV9	.	TRBJ1-2	.	CASSDHVGYGYTF	TGTGCCAGCAGCGACCATGTAGGGTATGGCTACACCTTC
TRBV20-1	.	TRBJ2-5	TRBD2	CSAREPGGDVQETQYF	TGCAGTGCTAGAGAGCCCGGGGGGGATGTTCAAGAGACCCAGTACTTC
TRBV3-1	few	TRBJ1-2	.	CASSQRTLLRYTF	TGTGCCAGCAGCCAGCGGACTCTTCTTCGCTACACCTTC
TRBV19	.	TRBJ2-7	.	CANSRSESYEQYF	TGTGCCAATAGTCGGAGCGAGTCCTACGAGCAGTACTTC
TRBV5-1	.	TRBJ2-3	.	CASSSDLGTDTQYF	TGCGCCAGCAGTTCGGACTTGGGCACAGATACGCAGTATTTT
TRBV7-6	few	TRBJ2-6	.	CASRDQGLGANVLTF	TGTGCCAGCCGGGACCAGGGATTAGGGGCCAACGTCCTGACTTTC
TRBV12-3/TRBV12-4	.	TRBJ2-1	.	CASSPRDGLYNEQFF	TGTGCCAGCAGTCCCCGTGACGGTCTATACAATGAGCAGTTCTTC
TRBV11-2	.	TRBJ2-7	.	CASSPRQPIRSRYF	TGTGCCAGCAGCCCGAGACAACCAATCCGTTCTCGGTACTTC
TRBV2	many	TRBJ1-2	TRBD1	CASSRDRANYGYTF	TGTGCCAGCAGCCGGGACAGGGCTAACTATGGCTACACCTTC
TRBV24-1	.	TRBJ2-2	.	CATSDAGAGFTGELFF	TGTGCCACCAGTGATGCCGGGGCCGGCTTCACCGGGGAGCTGTTTTTT
TRBV28	few	TRBJ2-1	.	CASSSQLLNEQFF	TGTGCCAGCAGCTCTCAGTTGCTCAATGAGCAGTTCTTC
TRBV20-1	.	TRBJ1-1	.	CSVGRGMGTEAFF	TGCAGTGTAGGCAGGGGTATGGGCACTGAAGCTTTCTTT
TRBV24-1	.	TRBJ2-1	.	CATSDSWTTSYNEQFF	TGTGCCACCAGTGATTCCTGGACTACCTCCTACAATGAGCAGTTCTTC
TRBV20-1	many	TRBJ2-7	TRBD2	CSARGTSAYEQYF	TGCAGTGCTAGAGGGACTAGCGCCTACGAGCAGTACTTC
TRBV6-5	few	TRBJ2-2	TRBD1	CASSYGDSRGLITGELFF	TGTGCCAGCAGTTACGGCGATTCGAGGGGGCTTATCACCGGGGAGCTGTTTTTT
TRBV21-1	.	TRBJ2-7	.	CASSKEAGPKDEQYF	TGTGCCAGCAGCAAAGAGGCAGGGCCCAAAGACGAGCAGTACTTC
TRBV20-1	few	TRBJ2-3	.	CSAPGPLTDTQYF	TGCAGTGCACCGGGACCCCTCACAGATACGCAGTATTTT
TRBV6-1	few	TRBJ1-1	.	CASTLGPWNTEAFF	TGTGCCAGCACCCTCGGGCCCTGGAACACTGAAGCTTTCTTT
TRBV28	.	TRBJ1-1	.	CASSLGGITEAFF	TGTGCCAGCAGTTTGGGAGGAATCACTGAAGCTTTCTTT
TRBV2	.	TRBJ2-3	.	CASSEVELLADTQYF	TGTGCCAGCAGTGAAGTGGAGTTGTTGGCAGATACGCAGTATTTT
TRBV20-1	.	TRBJ2-7	.	CSATGGRRTIYEQYF	TGCAGTGCTACAGGGGGGAGAAGGACCATCTACGAGCAGTACTTC
TRBV11-2	.	TRBJ2-3	.	CASSLALQGSTYTQYF	TGTGCCAGCAGCTTAGCGCTTCAGGGGAGCACATATACGCAGTATTTT
TRBV10-3	.	TRBJ1-5	.	CANGDGSSNQPQHF	TGTGCCAACGGGGACGGATCGAGCAATCAGCCCCAGCATTTT
TRBV24-1	.	TRBJ2-3	.	CATSDPQGLSTDTQYF	TGTGCCACCAGTGACCCCCAGGGGCTCAGTACAGATACGCAGTATTTT
TRBV12-3/TRBV12-4	.	TRBJ2-7	TRBD2	CASSLREGTAYEQYF	TGTGCCAGCAGTTTACGGGAGGGGACGGCCTACGAGCAGTACTTC
TRBV7-2	.	TRBJ1-4	TRBD1	CASSPGQAGREKLFF	TGTGCCAGCAGCCCGGGACAGGCCGGGCGTGAAAAACTGTTTTTT
TRBV7-6	.	TRBJ2-4	.	CASSEDPTLGSIQYF	TGTGCCAGCAGCGAAGACCCGACTTTGGGGAGCATTCAGTACTTC